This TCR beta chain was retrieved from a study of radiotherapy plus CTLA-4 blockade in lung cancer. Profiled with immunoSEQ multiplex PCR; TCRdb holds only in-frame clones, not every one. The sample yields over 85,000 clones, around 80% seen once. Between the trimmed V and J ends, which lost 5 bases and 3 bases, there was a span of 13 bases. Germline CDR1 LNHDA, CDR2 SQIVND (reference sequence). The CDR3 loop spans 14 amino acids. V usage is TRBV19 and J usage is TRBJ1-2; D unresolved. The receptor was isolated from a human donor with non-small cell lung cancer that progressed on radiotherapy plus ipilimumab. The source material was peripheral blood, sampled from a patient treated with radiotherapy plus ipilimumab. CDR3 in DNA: TGTGCCAGTAGTGGTTGGGAGCCTTACTATGGCTACACCTTC. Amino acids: CASSGWEPYYGYTF.